This is a list of T cell receptor beta chains from one sample in a study of T cells after yellow fever vaccination. TCRdb analysed the 5' RACE reads with MiXCR anew, one entry per CDR3 protein. The sample lists about 53,000 distinct CDR3 sequences; roughly 6.9% were seen once. Material: CD8+ T cells sorted from PBMCs, obtained on the day of the first yellow fever vaccination. Source of these receptors: a man younger than 30 who received the YFV17D yellow fever vaccine. Both conserved end residues are part of each CDR3. D genes are given only for firm matches. Where a row states a size, it is once, few, many or the class of an expanded clone; other rows omit it.

j_call v_call d_call clone_size cdr3_nt cdr3_aa
TRBJ2-7 TRBV4-3 NA few TGCGCCAGCAGCCAAGAACGAAGCGGTTACTACGAGCAGTACTTC CASSQERSGYYEQYF
TRBJ2-1 TRBV4-1 NA many TGCGCCAGCAGCCAAGCGCGGGGAGCAGTCAATGAGCAGTTCTTC CASSQARGAVNEQFF
TRBJ2-3 TRBV7-3 TRBD2 many TGTGCCAGCAGCTTAACACCGACTAGCGGGGGAAGGTTGGATACGCAGTATTTT CASSLTPTSGGRLDTQYF
TRBJ2-1 TRBV7-9 TRBD1 few TGTGCCAGCAGCTTAGAAAAGGGGGCCTGGAATGAGCAGTTCTTC CASSLEKGAWNEQFF
TRBJ1-1 TRBV6-2/TRBV6-3 NA many TGTGCCACCAGCCCAATAATAATGAACACTGAAGCTTTCTTT CATSPIIMNTEAFF
TRBJ1-5 TRBV7-3 NA few TGTGCCAGCAGCTTAGATTTGGGTCAGCCCCAGCATTTT CASSLDLGQPQHF
TRBJ1-1 TRBV6-5 NA NA TGTGCCAGCAGTTACTCGAATGCCGGTGAAGCTTTCTTT CASSYSNAGEAFF
TRBJ2-5 TRBV27 NA NA TGTGCCAGCAGTTTAGACGGGACACTTATAGAGACCCAGTACTTC CASSLDGTLIETQYF
TRBJ2-1 TRBV7-8 TRBD1 few TGTGCCAGCAGCTTACCCACTTGGACAGGGCGTCTGTTCTTC CASSLPTWTGRLFF
TRBJ2-5 TRBV12-3/TRBV12-4 NA few TGTGCCAGCACCGGGGCGGGGCTGGAGACCCAGTACTTC CASTGAGLETQYF
TRBJ2-1 TRBV7-9 NA NA TGTGCCAGCAGCCCCAAGAGACCCACCTACAATGAGCAGTTCTTC CASSPKRPTYNEQFF
TRBJ2-1 TRBV5-1 TRBD1 few TGCGCCAGCAGCTTTGGGGGGACAGGGAACAATGAGCAGTTCTTC CASSFGGTGNNEQFF
TRBJ1-1 TRBV6-6 NA few TGTGCCAGCGGGACAACCTATGAAGCTTTCTTT CASGTTYEAFF
TRBJ1-1 TRBV9 NA few TGTGCCAGCAGCGTAGGGCCGGGAATGAACACTGAAGCTTTCTTT CASSVGPGMNTEAFF
TRBJ1-2 TRBV9 TRBD1 NA TGTGCCAGCAGCGGGGGGGGGACAGGAGACTATGGCTACACCTTC CASSGGGTGDYGYTF
TRBJ1-4 TRBV4-1 NA few TGCGCCAGCAGCCAAGTCGGGCAGGCCGAAAAACTGTTTTTT CASSQVGQAEKLFF
TRBJ2-7 TRBV12-3/TRBV12-4 NA few TGTGCCAGCAGTTTAGGACAAGGGGGATCCTACGAGCAGTACTTC CASSLGQGGSYEQYF